The T cell receptor (beta chain) described here comes from a study of blood T cell repertoires in COVID-19. Only in-frame clones appear in the TCRdb table, and some are missing; sequencing was by immunoSEQ multiplex PCR. This table holds 180,000 or so clones, 80% to 90% found once. Germline lookup yields CDR1 SGHRS and CDR2 YFSETQ. With 3 bases removed from V and 1 base from J, the gap between germline ends came to 12 bases. There are 15 residues in the CDR3. This sequence joins TRBV5-1 and TRBJ2-3; tentative D call: TRBD1 (5 bases). Source material: peripheral blood. The receptor's source is a man aged 60 to 69 with acute or convalescent COVID-19. The CDR3 DNA is TGCGCCAGCAGCTCCTGGGGCAGCGGCACAGATACGCAGTATTTT. Translating it yields CASSSWGSGTDTQYF. The entire variable domain, with the rest obtained from reference TRBV5-1 and TRBJ2-3, is as follows: KAGVTQTPRYLIKTRGQQVTLSCSPISGHRSVSWYQQTPGQGLQFLFEYFSETQRNKGNFPGRFSGRQFSNSRSEMNVSTLELGDSALYLCASSSWGSGTDTQYFGPGTRLTVL.